Following are 11 T cell receptor beta chains from one sample sequenced in a study of identical twins. TCRdb ran MiXCR on the 5' RACE reads and lists one entry per CDR3 protein. The table lists approximately 630,000 distinct CDR3 sequences, less than 9% of them singletons. This sample also appeared in a second study, on yellow fever vaccine responses in identical twins.

Sequencing was carried out using PBMCs. The receptors here all came from a woman aged 18-29 years in good health.

The chain uses TRBV5-1 and TRBJ2-1; TRBD1 matches 11 bases. The CDR3 spans 18 residues. The V and J ends lost 0 bases and 2 bases, in that order; junction bases with no gene match: 7. CDR1 SGHRS and CDR2 YFSETQ come from the germline V gene. DNA for the CDR3: TGCGCCAGCAGCTTGGTTGGGACAGGGGGGATCCCCTACAATGAGCAGTTCTTC. This gives the protein CASSLVGTGGIPYNEQFF.

This clonotype was recorded many times. The V gene is TRBV12-3 or TRBV12-4, the J gene TRBJ1-5; D gene ambiguous. The CDR3 has 14 amino acids. Trimming stripped 2 bases from V and 5 bases from J, with 10 bases between. The CDR3 region is CASSLWAIYQPQHF. In DNA form, the CDR3 reads TGTGCCAGCAGTTTATGGGCTATTTATCAGCCCCAGCATTTT.

V is TRBV28 and J is TRBJ1-6; a possible D gene is TRBD1 (5 bases). Trimming took off 7 bases at V and 7 bases at J, with 17 bases between the two ends. Germline CDR1 MDHEN, CDR2 SYDVKM. The CDR3 length is 15 residues. The DNA of the CDR3 is TGTGCCAGCACCTCGTCGGGGGAACGAAATTCACCCCTCCACTTT. It specifies CASTSSGERNSPLHF. The full variable domain, completed using reference TRBV28 and TRBJ1-6, is DVKVTQSSRYLVKRTGEKVFLECVQDMDHENMFWYRQDPGLGLRLIYFSYDVKMKEKGDIPEGYSVSREKKERFSLILESASTNQTSMYLCASTSSGERNSPLHFGNGTRLTVT.

This clonotype was found many times. The rearrangement links TRBV5-1 to TRBJ2-7; D possibly uses TRBD1 or TRBD2 (5 bases each). CDR1 is SGHRS and CDR2 is YFSETQ in the germline V gene. The CDR3 spans 16 residues. V lost 0 bases and J lost 4, with 17 bases in between. The CDR3 region is CASSLDSVRDPYEQYV. The CDR3, as DNA: TGCGCCAGCAGCTTGGACTCGGTTAGGGACCCTTACGAGCAGTACGTC.

This clonotype was recorded at least ten times. The chain employs TRBV24-1 and TRBJ1-1; D unresolved. CDR1 is KGHDR, CDR2 SFDVKD, per germline. The CDR3 length is 12 residues. V was trimmed by 9 bases and J by 1 base, leaving 8 bases between them. The CDR3 loop is CATVNQNTEAFF. Written as DNA, the CDR3 is TGTGCCACCGTAAACCAGAACACTGAAGCTTTCTTT.

This chain connects TRBV5-1 to TRBJ1-2; tentative D call: TRBD1 (6 bases). CDR1 and CDR2 (germline): SGHRS, YFSETQ. Trimming took off 1 base at V and 1 base at J, with 11 bases between the two ends. The CDR3 length is 15 residues. CDR3 sequence reads: CASSLTGRLNYGYTF. CDR3 nucleotide sequence: TGCGCCAGCAGCTTGACAGGGAGACTTAACTATGGCTACACCTTC.

This clonotype was seen at least ten times. The V call is TRBV5-1, the J call TRBJ2-1, with D possibly matching TRBD1 (5 bases). The CDR3 totals 14 residues. Germline CDR1 SGHRS, CDR2 YFSETQ. V was cut by 3 bases and J by 8 bases, with 15 bases left in between. CDR3 amino acids: CASSWGREGDEQFF. CDR3 bases: TGCGCCAGCAGCTGGGGAAGGGAAGGGGATGAGCAGTTCTTC.

The chain is built from TRBV2 and TRBJ1-5; D is ambiguous. The CDR3 spans 13 residues. V was cut by 7 bases and J by 5 bases, with 12 bases left in between. Germline V gene data show CDR1 as SNHLY and CDR2 as FYNNEI. CDR3 amino acids: CASIASWDQPQHF. The CDR3 DNA follows: TGTGCCAGCATTGCGAGTTGGGATCAGCCCCAGCATTTT.

This clonotype was counted a few times. The chain couples TRBV6-5 to TRBJ2-2; 7 nucleotides line up with TRBD2. The CDR3 consists of 16 residues. Trimming at V came to 0 bases and at J to 1 base, leaving 2 bases not matched to a gene. CDR1 is MNHEY, CDR2 SVGAGI, per germline. The DNA of the CDR3 is TGTGCCAGCAGTTACTCCGGGAGGAAGAACACCGGGGAGCTGTTTTTT. Translating it yields CASSYSGRKNTGELFF.

This clonotype appeared many times. This chain links TRBV12-3 or TRBV12-4 with TRBJ1-1; D remains unclear. The V and J ends lost 10 bases and 0 bases respectively, with 9 bases between them. The CDR3 consists of 12 residues. CDR3 nucleotides: TGTGCCATCCGAAAATTGAACACTGAAGCTTTCTTT. It is translated as CAIRKLNTEAFF.

Here the CDR3 reads CASSLRGGGTDYEQYF. Written as DNA, the CDR3 is TGTGCCAGCAGCTTACGCGGTGGGGGGACAGACTACGAGCAGTACTTC. The rearrangement links TRBV7-3 to TRBJ2-7; TRBD1 is a possible D gene (7 bases). Germline lookup yields CDR1 SGHTA and CDR2 FQGTGA. This CDR3 has 16 amino acids. With 2 bases removed from V and 3 bases from J, the gap between germline ends came to 17 bases.